These T cell receptor beta chains were read from a single sample in a study of cytomegalovirus exposure and HLA in healthy donors. Assay: immunoSEQ multiplex PCR; the TCRdb copy retains only in-frame clones and omits some. In the table there are about 120,000 clones, less than 10% of which are singletons. The sequenced sample consisted of PBMCs. Receptor source: a woman aged 40 to 55 in good health and CMV-seropositive. CDR3s leave out the opening cysteine and the closing phenylalanine or tryptophan.

V gene	J gene	CDR3 protein
TRBV5-4	TRBJ2-5	ASGSGTGLVETQY
TRBV5-1	TRBJ2-2	ASSLVARDRVTGELF
TRBV9	TRBJ2-5	ASSVGTGTQETQY
TRBV15	TRBJ1-1	ATSRVAANTEAF
TRBV7-6	TRBJ2-7	ASSSRDRTYEQY
TRBV11-3	TRBJ1-1	ASSLDSTNTEAF
TRBV5-1	TRBJ2-2	ASSSIQGQSGTGELF
TRBV19	TRBJ1-1	ASNLRTGTTEAF
TRBV7-6	TRBJ2-7	ASSLATSSYEQY
TRBV11-2	TRBJ2-7	ASRLLATLRYEQY
TRBV5-1	TRBJ1-1	ASRLFQVNTEAF
TRBV15	TRBJ1-3	ATSSLVEQGALSGNTIY
TRBV5-6	TRBJ1-2	ASSTPRTGERYGYT
TRBV6-5	TRBJ2-3	ASSLGQGETDTQY
TRBV2	TRBJ2-1	ASSSGTDYNEQF
TRBV4-1	TRBJ1-2	ASSQQVNRDGYT
TRBV5-6	TRBJ2-7	ASSSGPGESYEQY
TRBV7-8	TRBJ1-6	ASSFLRTRVSPLH
TRBV6-1	TRBJ2-1	AGGQGALTRNEQF
TRBV2	TRBJ2-1	ASSEEAGGRRF
TRBV7-2	TRBJ2-4	ASSLRGEAKNIQY
TRBV7-8	TRBJ2-3	ASSLLAANTDTQY
TRBV5-1	TRBJ1-1	ASSLISTVPGEAF
TRBV6-1	TRBJ2-7	ASIERAHTYEQY
TRBV7-2	TRBJ1-3	ASSFGTGVGNTIY
TRBV11-2	TRBJ2-7	ASSLGTHYEQY
TRBV5-4	TRBJ2-3	ASSVDYLSTDTQY
TRBV5-1	TRBJ2-1	ASSFGLAGSYNEQF
TRBV6-5	NA	ASSRDRTKYEQY
TRBV5-1	TRBJ2-3	ASRHTGRDTQY
TRBV4-1	TRBJ2-7	ASSRAGNYEQY
TRBV30	TRBJ2-1	AWSVRRLAGGEQF
TRBV7-3	TRBJ2-7	ASSLTAGGNGEQY
TRBV4-1	TRBJ1-3	ASSQDNRTVSWGSGNTIY
TRBV7-9	TRBJ1-3	ASKSRQGRNTIY
TRBV4-1	TRBJ2-7	ASSQDRGGLYEQY
TRBV5-1	TRBJ2-1	ASSLEGIGYNEQF
TRBV2	TRBJ1-1	ASRAVNRQSEAF
TRBV19	TRBJ1-5	ASSIIWKQGVSNQPQH
TRBV28	TRBJ2-7	ASRRDRVYEQY
TRBV28	TRBJ2-1	ASSPASGGAGGNEQF
TRBV7-9	TRBJ1-5	ASSRDTNQPQH
TRBV7-2	TRBJ2-3	ASSFGTKGTDTQY
TRBV11-2	TRBJ2-7	ASSLDRYEQY
TRBV29-1	TRBJ2-1	SGYYRGQAYNEQF
TRBV29-1	TRBJ1-1	SIRDRGTEAF
TRBV19	TRBJ1-1	ASSIVGTANTEAF
TRBV5-1	TRBJ1-1	ASSRTGGTRGAF
TRBV19	TRBJ1-4	ASSRAREKLF